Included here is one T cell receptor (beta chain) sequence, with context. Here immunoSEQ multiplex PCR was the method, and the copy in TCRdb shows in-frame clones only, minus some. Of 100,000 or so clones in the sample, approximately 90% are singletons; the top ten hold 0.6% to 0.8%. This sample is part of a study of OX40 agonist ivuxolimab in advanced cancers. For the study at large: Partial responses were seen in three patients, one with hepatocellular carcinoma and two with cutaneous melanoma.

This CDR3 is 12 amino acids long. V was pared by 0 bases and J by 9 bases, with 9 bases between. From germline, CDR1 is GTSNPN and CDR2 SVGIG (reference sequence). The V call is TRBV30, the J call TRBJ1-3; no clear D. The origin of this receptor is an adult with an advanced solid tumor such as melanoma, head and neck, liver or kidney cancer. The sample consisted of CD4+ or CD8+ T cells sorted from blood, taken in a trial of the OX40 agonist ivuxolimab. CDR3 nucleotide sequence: TGTGCCTGGAGTGTCGTCGGACGCACCATATATTTT. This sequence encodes CAWSVVGRTIYF.